The present T cell receptor beta chain was sequenced within a study of blood T cell repertoires in COVID-19. Study-level background: Sites across the United States, Italy and Spain contributed samples from acute and convalescent COVID-19.

CDR3 length: 11 amino acids. Per the germline V gene, CDR1 is GTSNPN and CDR2 is SVGIG (reference sequence). V lost 2 bases and J 10 bases, leaving 11 bases between the germline ends. In the original processing: Amplification of reference gene primers provided the estimated nucleated cell counts. The repertoire was sequenced with immunoSEQ multiplex PCR; TCRdb's copy has only in-frame clones and lacks some. V and J calls and clone size follow that table, whereas D and trimming were derived from the DNA. The data hold approximately 350,000 clones, with around 83% observed a single time. The study recruited people aged roughly 18 to 100 years across some 23 US areas. Participants were placed into cohorts based on the clinical history they reported.

The TCR sequence derives from a woman aged 50 to 65 who had recovered from COVID-19. The V call is TRBV30, the J call TRBJ1-2, with a tentative D call TRBD1 (5 bases). Specimen: PBMCs or T cells enriched from blood (not recorded which). CDR3 residues: CAWSNGGNYTF. The CDR3 nucleotides are TGTGCCTGGAGTAATGGGGGGAACTACACCTTC.